This T cell receptor (beta chain) is drawn from a study of shared clonotypes between healthy human individuals. Study as a whole: For every donor, three CD4 naive, three CD4 memory, two CD8 naive and one CD8 memory plates were used.

J was trimmed by 9 bases and V by 2 bases; bases with no gene match: 2. Germline values: CDR1 MNHNS, CDR2 SASEGT. This CDR3 has 14 residues. With regard to this clone: What it binds is unknown.

Study-level points and caveats: Among non-shared clonotypes, generation probabilities were lower than among those shared by all four donors.

TCRdb's copy holds only in-frame clones and misses some; the assay was immunoSEQ multiplex PCR. The sample lists 1,500,000 or so clones; 95% to 97% were seen once. Input material: naive CD4+ T cells sorted from blood. Indicated subset: CD45RA+ positively selected. The V call is TRBV6-1, the J call TRBJ2-1; TRBD2 aligns across 12 bases. This TCR came from a man younger than 45 in good health. CDR3 region: CASSELAGGGEQFF. CDR3 DNA: TGTGCCAGCAGTGAACTAGCGGGAGGGGGTGAGCAGTTCTTC.